Listed below are T cell receptor beta chains from one sample, sequenced in a study of T cell responses to AZD1222 COVID-19 vaccine. Sequencing was performed with immunoSEQ multiplex PCR; in TCRdb, only in-frame clones are kept and a portion is missing. Counted here are about 150,000 clones, roughly 90% occurring once; the ten biggest clones make up about 1.5%. Source: peripheral blood, taken on day 0 of AZD1222 vaccination. These receptor sequences come from an adult in good health. CDR3s include the opening cysteine and the closing phenylalanine or tryptophan. Each record gives: clone size, D gene, J gene, V gene, CDR3 DNA, CDR3 protein. D genes are given only for firm matches. Only part of the rows carry a size: once, few, many, or a class if the clone is expanded.

clone_size: -; d_call: TRBD2; j_call: TRBJ2-1; v_call: TRBV5-1; cdr3_nt: TGCGCCAGCAGCCCCCGGACTAGCTACACCTACAATGAGCAGTTCTTC; cdr3_aa: CASSPRTSYTYNEQFF
clone_size: few; d_call: TRBD1; j_call: TRBJ1-1; v_call: TRBV10-3; cdr3_nt: TGTGCCATCAGGGGGACAGTCGGGACTGAAGCTTTCTTT; cdr3_aa: CAIRGTVGTEAFF
clone_size: -; d_call: -; j_call: TRBJ2-7; v_call: TRBV13; cdr3_nt: TGTGCCAGCAGCTTAGGGACATACTCCTACGAGCAGTACTTC; cdr3_aa: CASSLGTYSYEQYF
clone_size: once; d_call: -; j_call: TRBJ1-3; v_call: TRBV2; cdr3_nt: TGTGCCAGCCGCGTGGGGGGTGGAAACACCATATATTTT; cdr3_aa: CASRVGGGNTIYF
clone_size: once; d_call: -; j_call: TRBJ1-1; v_call: TRBV13; cdr3_nt: TGTGCCAGCGACGGAAGGACTGAAGCTTTCTTT; cdr3_aa: CASDGRTEAFF
clone_size: -; d_call: -; j_call: TRBJ2-3; v_call: TRBV5-1; cdr3_nt: TGCGCCAGCAGCTTGGAAGGATACACAGATACGCAGTATTTT; cdr3_aa: CASSLEGYTDTQYF
clone_size: -; d_call: TRBD1; j_call: TRBJ2-7; v_call: TRBV9; cdr3_nt: TGTGCCAGCAGCGGCGGACAGGGTCGGTCCTACGAGCAGTACTTC; cdr3_aa: CASSGGQGRSYEQYF
clone_size: -; d_call: -; j_call: TRBJ2-1; v_call: TRBV9; cdr3_nt: TGTGCCAGCAGCAACGGCGGGCTGGCCAATGAGCAGTTCTTC; cdr3_aa: CASSNGGLANEQFF
clone_size: -; d_call: TRBD1; j_call: TRBJ2-1; v_call: TRBV5-1; cdr3_nt: TGCGCCAGCAGAGTAGGGGGCCCCTACAATGAGCAGTTCTTC; cdr3_aa: CASRVGGPYNEQFF
clone_size: -; d_call: -; j_call: TRBJ1-1; v_call: TRBV7-8; cdr3_nt: TGTGCCAGCAGCCTCAGACAGGTCACTGAAGCTTTCTTT; cdr3_aa: CASSLRQVTEAFF
clone_size: few; d_call: TRBD1; j_call: TRBJ2-7; v_call: TRBV6-6; cdr3_nt: TGTGCCAGCAGTTACGCCGGGACAGGGGACTCCTACGAGCAGTACTTC; cdr3_aa: CASSYAGTGDSYEQYF
clone_size: -; d_call: TRBD2; j_call: TRBJ2-5; v_call: TRBV6-2/TRBV6-3; cdr3_nt: TGTGCCAGCAACCCCCAAGCGGGGGCGGAGGCCCAGTACTTC; cdr3_aa: CASNPQAGAEAQYF
clone_size: -; d_call: -; j_call: TRBJ2-2; v_call: TRBV9; cdr3_nt: TGTGCCAGCAGCGTAGGGGTCCAGGGGGGCACCGGGGAGCTGTTTTTT; cdr3_aa: CASSVGVQGGTGELFF
clone_size: -; d_call: -; j_call: TRBJ2-7; v_call: TRBV10-3; cdr3_nt: TGTGCCATCATCAGCTTCCAGGGTATGGGGTACGAGCAGTACTTC; cdr3_aa: CAIISFQGMGYEQYF
clone_size: -; d_call: -; j_call: TRBJ1-4; v_call: TRBV4-3; cdr3_nt: TGCGCCAGCAGCCAAGGACACCCTAACCGGAATGAAAAACTGTTTTTT; cdr3_aa: CASSQGHPNRNEKLFF
clone_size: -; d_call: -; j_call: TRBJ1-2; v_call: TRBV5-4; cdr3_nt: TGTGCCAGCAGCTCTCAGGGGTCTAACTATGGCTACACCTTC; cdr3_aa: CASSSQGSNYGYTF
clone_size: -; d_call: -; j_call: TRBJ2-6; v_call: TRBV5-5; cdr3_nt: TGTGCCAGCAGCTTAACAGGGACTGGGGCCAACGTCCTGACTTTC; cdr3_aa: CASSLTGTGANVLTF
clone_size: -; d_call: -; j_call: TRBJ2-1; v_call: TRBV7-2; cdr3_nt: TGTGCCAGCAGCTCCCAATATAAGCAGTTCTTC; cdr3_aa: CASSSQYKQFF
clone_size: -; d_call: -; j_call: TRBJ2-1; v_call: TRBV13; cdr3_nt: TGTGCCAGCAGCTTCCCCGGGCATGAGCAGTTCTTC; cdr3_aa: CASSFPGHEQFF
clone_size: -; d_call: TRBD1; j_call: TRBJ2-7; v_call: TRBV5-1; cdr3_nt: TGCGCCAGCAGCTTGACGGGACAGGGAACCTACGAGCAGTACTTC; cdr3_aa: CASSLTGQGTYEQYF
clone_size: -; d_call: -; j_call: TRBJ1-1; v_call: TRBV6-2/TRBV6-3; cdr3_nt: TGTGCCAGCAGTTCTATCTTGAGGGACACTGAAGCTTTCTTT; cdr3_aa: CASSSILRDTEAFF
clone_size: -; d_call: -; j_call: TRBJ2-7; v_call: TRBV27; cdr3_nt: TGTGCCAGCAGTTTATCACACGGCCACTACGAGCAGTACTTC; cdr3_aa: CASSLSHGHYEQYF
clone_size: -; d_call: TRBD1; j_call: TRBJ1-6; v_call: TRBV14; cdr3_nt: TGTGCCAGCAGCCAGGGGACAGGGGGATATAATTCACCCCTCCACTTT; cdr3_aa: CASSQGTGGYNSPLHF
clone_size: once; d_call: -; j_call: TRBJ1-4; v_call: TRBV5-4; cdr3_nt: TGTGCCAGCAGCTCAGCGGGAGGGCTCACTAATGAAAAACTGTTTTTT; cdr3_aa: CASSSAGGLTNEKLFF
clone_size: -; d_call: TRBD1; j_call: TRBJ1-2; v_call: TRBV7-9; cdr3_nt: TGTGCCAGCAGTTACAAGACAGGGGACAACTATGGCTACACCTTC; cdr3_aa: CASSYKTGDNYGYTF
clone_size: once; d_call: -; j_call: TRBJ2-7; v_call: TRBV11-2; cdr3_nt: TGTGCCAGCAGCTTAGTCCTCGACAGCTCCTACGAGCAGTACTTC; cdr3_aa: CASSLVLDSSYEQYF
clone_size: -; d_call: -; j_call: TRBJ1-3; v_call: TRBV7-9; cdr3_nt: TGTGCCAGCAGAGGGGTTCTTTTAGGTCAGATGAATGGAAACACCATATATTTT; cdr3_aa: CASRGVLLGQMNGNTIYF
clone_size: -; d_call: TRBD2; j_call: TRBJ2-3; v_call: TRBV5-5; cdr3_nt: TGTGCCAGCAGCTTGGAACAGCGGGGGGGCACAGATACGCAGTATTTT; cdr3_aa: CASSLEQRGGTDTQYF
clone_size: -; d_call: -; j_call: TRBJ1-1; v_call: TRBV9; cdr3_nt: TGTGCCAGCAGCCCCAGTAACACTGAAGCTTTCTTT; cdr3_aa: CASSPSNTEAFF
clone_size: once; d_call: TRBD1; j_call: TRBJ1-5; v_call: TRBV7-2; cdr3_nt: TGTGCCAGCAGCTTTGCAGGGGGTAGGCCCCAGCATTTT; cdr3_aa: CASSFAGGRPQHF
clone_size: -; d_call: -; j_call: TRBJ2-1; v_call: TRBV6-5; cdr3_nt: TGTGCCAGCAGTTACTCGAGATCGGTCGGTGAGCAGTTCTTC; cdr3_aa: CASSYSRSVGEQFF
clone_size: -; d_call: -; j_call: TRBJ1-1; v_call: TRBV15; cdr3_nt: TGTGCCACCAGCAGAGATAGGGTAACTGAAGCTTTCTTT; cdr3_aa: CATSRDRVTEAFF
clone_size: few; d_call: -; j_call: TRBJ2-7; v_call: TRBV18; cdr3_nt: TGTGCCAGCTCGGGCAGGGTAGAAGAGCAGTACTTC; cdr3_aa: CASSGRVEEQYF
clone_size: -; d_call: -; j_call: TRBJ1-4; v_call: TRBV11-2; cdr3_nt: TGTGCCAGCAGCTTACGGTTTACAGGGAGTACGAGAAGTGAAAAACTGTTTTTT; cdr3_aa: CASSLRFTGSTRSEKLFF
clone_size: many; d_call: -; j_call: TRBJ2-7; v_call: TRBV5-1; cdr3_nt: TGCGCCAGCAGCTTGACGGTTTCTCCGGACGAGCAGTACTTC; cdr3_aa: CASSLTVSPDEQYF
clone_size: -; d_call: -; j_call: TRBJ2-7; v_call: TRBV24-1; cdr3_nt: TGTGCCACCAGTGACGAAACAGGGCGAGAGCAGTACTTC; cdr3_aa: CATSDETGREQYF
clone_size: -; d_call: TRBD1; j_call: TRBJ1-1; v_call: TRBV5-1; cdr3_nt: TGCGCCAGCAGCTACGCCACCGGGACAGGGCTAGGGGCTTTCTTT; cdr3_aa: CASSYATGTGLGAFF
clone_size: -; d_call: TRBD2; j_call: TRBJ2-3; v_call: TRBV7-9; cdr3_nt: TGTGCCAGCAGCATGGCGACTAGCGGCACAGATACGCAGTATTTT; cdr3_aa: CASSMATSGTDTQYF
clone_size: -; d_call: -; j_call: TRBJ2-5; v_call: TRBV12-3/TRBV12-4; cdr3_nt: TGTGCCATCGCCCCACGGTCCTTAGAGACCCAGTACTTC; cdr3_aa: CAIAPRSLETQYF
clone_size: once; d_call: -; j_call: TRBJ2-2; v_call: TRBV5-1; cdr3_nt: TGCGCCAGCAGCTTGGATAAGGGAACCGGGGAGCTGTTTTTT; cdr3_aa: CASSLDKGTGELFF
clone_size: -; d_call: TRBD2; j_call: TRBJ2-1; v_call: TRBV29-1; cdr3_nt: TGCAGCGTTGGGAATTTAGCGGGAGGGCCCTATGAGCAGTTCTTC; cdr3_aa: CSVGNLAGGPYEQFF
clone_size: -; d_call: TRBD1; j_call: TRBJ1-4; v_call: TRBV19; cdr3_nt: TGTGCCAGTAGTCGGGCGACAGGGGAGGAGGAAAAACTGTTTTTT; cdr3_aa: CASSRATGEEEKLFF
clone_size: -; d_call: -; j_call: TRBJ1-1; v_call: TRBV30; cdr3_nt: TGTGCCTGGAGTTCTGGCAAGGGAAACACTGAAGCTTTCTTT; cdr3_aa: CAWSSGKGNTEAFF
clone_size: -; d_call: TRBD2; j_call: TRBJ2-5; v_call: TRBV14; cdr3_nt: TGTGCCAGCAGCCTCAGACTAGCGGGAGGGCCCGAAGAGACCCAGTACTTC; cdr3_aa: CASSLRLAGGPEETQYF
clone_size: -; d_call: TRBD1; j_call: TRBJ2-3; v_call: TRBV11-2; cdr3_nt: TGTGCCAGCAGCTTCGACAGGGGGAGAGATACGCAGTATTTT; cdr3_aa: CASSFDRGRDTQYF